The 30 T cell receptor beta chains presented below share a single source sample, sequenced in a study of T cells in Graves' hyperthyroidism and ophthalmopathy. Authors of the study amplified TCR beta CDR3 regions from RNA transcripts. The HTBI primer set drove a first-round RT-PCR of the TCR CDR3. MiXCR, run by TCRdb on the multiplex PCR reads, gives a single entry per CDR3 protein. The sample lists 700,000 or so distinct CDR3 sequences; roughly 15% were seen once. Source material: blood. Receptor source: a woman in her fifties or sixties with Graves' ophthalmopathy.

In its sample, this clonotype was seen a few times. V and J are TRBV19 and TRBJ2-1, with 11 nucleotides matching TRBD2. Germline loops: CDR1 LNHDA, CDR2 SQIVND (reference sequence). V shed 3 bases, J shed 4 bases, and the junction held 8 bases outside the gene matches. CDR3 length: 17 residues. CDR3 DNA sequence: TGTGCCAGTAGTATTGCAACTAGCGGGAGATTATACAATGAGCAGTTCTTC. Translating gives CASSIATSGRLYNEQFF.

The chain has TRBV20-1 and TRBJ2-7; the D gene is possibly TRBD2 (6 bases). The CDR3 is 13 amino acids. CDR1 DFQATT and CDR2 SNEGSKA come from the germline V gene (reference sequence). Trimming pared 5 bases from V and 4 bases from J, leaving 15 bases between. This CDR3 reads CSALPGDGYEQYF. In DNA, the CDR3 is TGCAGTGCTCTTCCGGGGGACGGGTACGAGCAGTACTTC.

This clonotype was seen ten or more times. J is TRBJ2-5 and V is TRBV7-9; D unresolved. V was pared by 1 base and J by 5 bases, with 8 bases between. This CDR3 has 13 amino acids. Germline CDR1 and CDR2: SEHNR and FQNEAQ (reference sequence). This CDR3 reads CASSLVSSETQYF. The CDR3 nucleotides are TGTGCCAGCAGCTTAGTTTCTTCGGAGACCCAGTACTTC.

The table lists this clonotype with many counts. The chain combines TRBV27 with TRBJ2-1; D perhaps matches TRBD2 (7 bases). Germline loops: CDR1 MNHEY, CDR2 SMNVEV (reference sequence). The CDR3 sequence is 14 residues long. V lost 2 bases and J lost 6, with 11 bases in between. Here the CDR3 DNA reads TGTGCCAGCAGTTTACGGGGGGCGGGCAATGAGCAGTTCTTC. This codes for CASSLRGAGNEQFF.

This chain joins TRBV7-9 and TRBJ2-2; D is unresolved. The CDR3 consists of 15 residues. With 0 bases removed from V and 7 bases from J, the gap between germline ends came to 12 bases. Germline V lookup: CDR1 SEHNR, CDR2 FQNEAQ (reference sequence). The DNA of the CDR3 is TGTGCCAGCAGCTTAGCCGGGCTAGGAAGCGGGGAGCTGTTTTTT. Translation gives CASSLAGLGSGELFF. Full variable domain (outside the CDR3, taken from reference TRBV7-9 and TRBJ2-2): DTGVSQNPRHKITKRGQNVTFRCDPISEHNRLYWYRQTLGQGPEFLTYFQNEAQLEKSRLLSDRFSAERPKGSFSTLEIQRTEQGDSAMYLCASSLAGLGSGELFFGEGSRLTVL.

In its sample, this clonotype was seen many times. The chain joins TRBV2 to TRBJ1-2; TRBD1 might be the D (5 bases). V lost 2 bases and J lost 0, with 7 bases in between. Per the germline V gene, CDR1 is SNHLY and CDR2 is FYNNEI. This CDR3 comprises 14 residues. Written as DNA, the CDR3 is TGTGCCAGCAGTGAATCGGGACCTAACTATGGCTACACCTTC. Residues: CASSESGPNYGYTF.

The sample holds many counts of this clonotype. Germline is not matched at one junction end, which may reflect a read error. This chain connects TRBV7-9 to TRBJ2-1; TRBD2 might be the D (6 bases). This CDR3 region has 12 residues. Germline CDR1 and CDR2: SEHNR and FQNEAQ (reference sequence). Written as DNA, the CDR3 is TGCGCCAGCAGCTTGGGGACTAATGAGCAGTTCTTC. Translating it yields CASSLGTNEQFF. The full variable domain, completed using reference TRBV7-9 and TRBJ2-1, is DTGVSQNPRHKITKRGQNVTFRCDPISEHNRLYWYRQTLGQGPEFLTYFQNEAQLEKSRLLSDRFSAERPKGSFSTLEIQRTEQGDSAMYLCASSLGTNEQFFGPGTRLTVL.

There are many counts of this clonotype. This sequence joins TRBV27 and TRBJ2-1, with 9 bases aligning to TRBD2. From germline, CDR1 is MNHEY and CDR2 SMNVEV (reference sequence). V lost 5 bases and J lost 0; bases outside the gene matches: 8. The CDR3 has 17 residues. The CDR3 region has the DNA TGTGCCAGCAGTCCTACCGGACTAGCGACCTCCTACAATGAGCAGTTCTTC. Protein sequence: CASSPTGLATSYNEQFF.

The chain links TRBV19 to TRBJ2-1; no firm D call. CDR1 and CDR2 from the germline V gene are LNHDA and SQIVND (reference sequence). This CDR3 contains 12 residues. Trimming stripped 6 bases from V and 5 bases from J, with 8 bases between. As DNA, the CDR3 is TGTGCCAGTAGACAGTCGGACAATGAGCAGTTCTTC. Residues: CASRQSDNEQFF. Full variable domain (missing parts from reference TRBV19 and TRBJ2-1): DGGITQSPKYLFRKEGQNVTLSCEQNLNHDAMYWYRQDPGQGLRLIYYSQIVNDFQKGDIAEGYSVSREKKESFPLTVTSAQKNPTAFYLCASRQSDNEQFFGPGTRLTVL.

This chain uses TRBV6-1 with TRBJ2-3, with TRBD2 identical over 7 bases. The CDR3 contains 15 residues. Unmatched junction bases numbered 5, after V lost 2 bases and J lost 3 bases. Per the germline V gene, CDR1 is MNHNS and CDR2 is SASEGT. The DNA for the CDR3 is TGTGCCAGCAGTGAATCTCGGACTAGAACAGATACGCAGTATTTT. Translating it yields CASSESRTRTDTQYF.

This clonotype was recorded many times. The chain recombines TRBV7-3 with TRBJ2-7, with 10 bases aligning to TRBD1. The CDR3 covers 16 residues. V lost 0 bases and J lost 4; bases outside the gene matches: 6. Germline V gives CDR1 SGHTA, CDR2 FQGTGA. The CDR3 coding sequence is TGTGCCAGCAGCTTAACCGGACAGGGGGTCGGGTACGAGCAGTACTTC. It specifies CASSLTGQGVGYEQYF.

This clonotype was detected a few times. The chain is built from TRBV6-5 and TRBJ2-2; D gene unclear. Germline assignment: CDR1 MNHEY and CDR2 SVGAGI. Trimming pared 8 bases from V and 6 bases from J, leaving 16 bases between. CDR3 length: 14 amino acids. The DNA for the CDR3 is TGTGCCAGCCGTTTCTCAGGAATGTCCGGGGAGCTGTTTTTT. Its translation is CASRFSGMSGELFF.

The chain recombines TRBV27 with TRBJ1-2; D gene ambiguous. CDR1 and CDR2 (germline): MNHEY, SMNVEV (reference sequence). Trimming pared 1 base from V and 6 bases from J, leaving 9 bases between. This CDR3 is built from 13 residues. The CDR3 DNA sequence: TGTGCCAGCAGTTTATATCGGTCGCATGGCTACACCTTC. Translation: CASSLYRSHGYTF.

This clonotype was observed many times. This chain connects TRBV30 to TRBJ1-6; possibly TRBD1 for D (6 bases). Trimming cost V 2 bases and J 9 bases, with 11 bases left between them. The CDR3 has 13 amino acids. From germline, CDR1 is GTSNPN and CDR2 SVGIG (reference sequence). The CDR3 coding sequence is TGTGCCTGGAGTTCGGGGGCGGGTTCACCCCTCCACTTT. This translates into CAWSSGAGSPLHF.

Turning to this clonotype: A read error may explain this, as a much larger clone is one base away. The chain carries TRBV20-1 and TRBJ1-2, with D perhaps TRBD1 (5 bases). Germline CDR1 is DFQATT and CDR2 is SNEGSKA (reference sequence). Deletions cut 4 bases from V and 7 bases from J, with 16 bases between. CDR3 length equals 13 residues. CDR3 sequence reads: CSATDGGVCGYTF. The DNA for the CDR3 is TGCAGTGCTACGGACGGAGGGGTCTGTGGCTACACCTTC.

This clonotype has more than one count but fewer than ten. This may arise from a read error, as a much more abundant clone is one base away. The DNA for the CDR3 is TGTGCCAGCAGTCGAAACAGGGATCAGCCCCAGCATTTT. It codes for CASSRNRDQPQHF. The chain uses TRBV12-3 or TRBV12-4 and TRBJ1-5; tentatively, D is TRBD1 (6 bases). The CDR3 runs 13 residues. The germline V and J ends were trimmed by 5 bases and 5 bases, with 10 bases remaining between them.

This clonotype was observed a handful of times. The chain joins TRBV14 to TRBJ2-3, with D perhaps matching TRBD1 (5 bases). This CDR3 has 15 residues. Trimming shortened V by 3 bases and J by 1 base, and 11 bases separated the two germline ends. The germline CDR1 and CDR2 sequences are SGHDN and FVKESK. The chain's CDR3 is CASSQRTPGTDTQYF. In DNA, the CDR3 is TGTGCCAGCAGCCAGCGGACACCCGGCACAGATACGCAGTATTTT.

The sample holds many counts of this clonotype. The J gene is TRBJ2-1, the V gene TRBV7-9, with TRBD2 matching over 10 bases. Germline V gene lookup returns CDR1 SEHNR and CDR2 FQNEAQ (reference sequence). The CDR3 runs 17 residues. The V gene end was trimmed by 4 bases and the J gene end by 5 bases; junction bases not matched to a gene: 11. For the CDR3, the DNA is TGTGCCAGCAGCTCAGACCTAGCGGGGGCTCTGAACAATGAGCAGTTCTTC. This codes for CASSSDLAGALNNEQFF.

This clonotype occurred many times. This chain connects TRBV12-3 or TRBV12-4 to TRBJ2-3; TRBD2 matches at 13 bases. The CDR3 spans 15 residues. J was trimmed by 5 bases and V by 3 bases; bases with no gene match: 2. DNA of the CDR3: TGTGCCAGCAGTTTCCGGACTAGCGGGAGAGATACGCAGTATTTT. Translated, it gives CASSFRTSGRDTQYF.

The chain couples TRBV11-3 to TRBJ2-1; D gene ambiguous. V was clipped by 5 bases and J by 8 bases, with 13 bases between them. The CDR3 is 13 amino acids. The germline V gene encodes CDR1 SGHNT and CDR2 YENEEA. As DNA, the CDR3 is TGTGCCAGCAGCCAGATCAAAGGGCATGAGCAGTTCTTC. Residues: CASSQIKGHEQFF. Full variable domain (remainder filled in from reference TRBV11-3 and TRBJ2-1): EAGVVQSPRYKIIEKKQPVAFWCNPISGHNTLYWYLQNLGQGPELLIRYENEEAVDDSQLPKDRFSAERLKGVDSTLKIQPAELGDSAVYLCASSQIKGHEQFFGPGTRLTVL.

This clonotype appeared a few times. V gene TRBV27 combines with J gene TRBJ2-3, with 10 nucleotides matching TRBD2. V was clipped by 5 bases and J by 6 bases; unmatched bases: 11. The CDR3 extends over 16 amino acids. The germline V gene has CDR1 MNHEY and CDR2 SMNVEV (reference sequence). CDR3 in DNA: TGTGCCAGCAGTCCAGGTAGCGGGAGGACTATTGATACGCAGTATTTT. Residues: CASSPGSGRTIDTQYF.

This clonotype showed up many times. V is TRBV20-1 and J is TRBJ1-2; D is possibly TRBD1 (6 bases). Germline assignment: CDR1 DFQATT and CDR2 SNEGSKA (reference sequence). The V end lost 5 bases, the J end lost 4 bases, and 14 bases lay between the germline ends. This CDR3 spans 13 amino acids. The CDR3 region is CSASVRDIYGYTF. The CDR3 DNA reads TGCAGTGCTTCCGTCAGGGACATCTATGGCTACACCTTC.

This clonotype was recorded at least ten times. V usage is TRBV29-1 and J usage is TRBJ2-1, with D possibly matching TRBD2 (7 bases). Germline loops: CDR1 SQVTM, CDR2 ANQGSEA. The CDR3 is made up of 13 amino acids. V was shortened by 4 bases and J by 5 bases, with 12 bases between the two germline ends. CDR3 amino acids: CSVVGGGHNEQFF. Written as DNA, the CDR3 is TGCAGCGTTGTAGGGGGGGGGCACAATGAGCAGTTCTTC.

This clonotype showed up just a few times. The chain recombines TRBV14 with TRBJ1-1; perhaps TRBD1 as D (6 bases). Germline CDR1 and CDR2: SGHDN and FVKESK. V was pared by 2 bases and J by 7 bases, with 11 bases between. The CDR3 runs to 13 residues. CDR3 in amino acids: CASSQTGWGEAFF. CDR3 DNA: TGTGCCAGCAGCCAAACAGGGTGGGGTGAAGCTTTCTTT.

In its sample, this clonotype was seen many times. The gene calls are TRBV20-1 and TRBJ2-2, with 13 bases fitting TRBD2. Germline values: CDR1 DFQATT, CDR2 SNEGSKA (reference sequence). Losses at the gene ends were 0 bases for V and 0 bases for J; bases not matched to a gene: 4. The CDR3 is 18 residues long. The CDR3 sequence is CSAREKTSGRTNTGELFF. CDR3 DNA sequence: TGCAGTGCTAGAGAGAAGACTAGCGGGAGGACGAACACCGGGGAGCTGTTTTTT.

This clonotype occurred many times. The chain couples TRBV12-3 or TRBV12-4 to TRBJ2-3; D is unclear. V lost 7 bases to trimming and J lost 3 bases, with 8 bases between them. The CDR3 spans 12 residues. CDR3 coding DNA: TGTGCCAGCACAATGGGAACAGATACGCAGTATTTT. The encoded protein is CASTMGTDTQYF.

The chain recombines TRBV29-1 with TRBJ2-3; 7 bases agree with TRBD1. V gave up 6 bases and J gave up 0 bases; unmatched junction bases: 3. The germline CDR1 and CDR2 sequences are SQVTM and ANQGSEA. The CDR3 sequence is 13 residues long. In nucleotides, the CDR3 is TGCAGCGTCGTACAGGGGAGCACAGATACGCAGTATTTT. Its protein is CSVVQGSTDTQYF.

The V call is TRBV20-1, the J call TRBJ1-4, with D uncertain. The CDR3 sequence is 15 residues long. The ends were cut back, 2 bases at V and 4 bases at J, with 14 bases in the middle. Germline CDR1 is DFQATT and CDR2 is SNEGSKA (reference sequence). This chain's CDR3 is CSARNSRSLNEKLFF. The CDR3 DNA sequence: TGCAGTGCTAGAAATTCCCGCAGCCTTAATGAAAAACTGTTTTTT.

Points on this clonotype: A much larger clone differs by one base, so this may be a read error. The rearrangement joins TRBV6-9 to TRBJ2-4; the D gene is possibly TRBD1 (5 bases). The CDR3 totals 17 residues. The germline V gene has CDR1 MNHGY and CDR2 SVAAGI. Trimming stripped 6 bases from V and 1 base from J, with 19 bases between. CDR3 region: CASRYIVRELAKNIQYF. CDR3 in DNA: TGTGCCAGCAGATACATCGTCAGGGAATTGGCCAAAAACATTCAGTACTTC.

This clonotype was observed at least ten times. This chain links TRBV20-1 with TRBJ2-3; 10 bases agree with TRBD1. The CDR3 sequence is 17 residues long. Germline V lookup: CDR1 DFQATT, CDR2 SNEGSKA (reference sequence). After removal of 0 bases from V and 4 bases from J, the junction contained 10 bases not matched to a gene. The CDR3 DNA reads TGCAGTGCTAGAGATCCTTGGGACAGGGGCCCCCCAGATACGCAGTATTTT. Translation: CSARDPWDRGPPDTQYF.